This T cell receptor beta chain was obtained from a study of Ad26.COV2.S vaccination and SARS-CoV-2 variants. Study context: The study gave Ad26.COV2.S intramuscularly, once or twice 56 days apart. Whole-study findings and limits: The placebo group had lower spike-specific TCR breadth than the vaccine recipients did. CD8+ and CD4+ T cells specific for spike reportedly responded with substantial breadth after vaccination.

Measured with immunoSEQ multiplex PCR; TCRdb has only the in-frame clones, and not every one. The sample has more than 350,000 clones, roughly 90% seen once. Specified treatment: roughly 19 received Ad26.COV2.S at low or high dose, single or two shots; about 5 received placebo; per-sample allocation not given. Collection of the samples took place on day 63 after the first injection of vaccine or placebo. A remark on this clone: Its antigen is as yet unknown.

Sample: peripheral blood, taken in a trial of Ad26.COV2.S vaccine versus placebo. The origin of this receptor is a person aged 18-65 years who received the Ad26.COV2.S COVID-19 vaccine or a placebo.

For the CDR3, the DNA is TGTGCCTACCGCAGCCGGGCGGGAGGTTCGTACAATGAGCAGTTCTTC. Amino acid sequence: CAYRSRAGGSYNEQFF. The chain has TRBV30 and TRBJ2-1, with 8 positions matching TRBD2. Germline V gene sequence: CDR1 GTSNPN, CDR2 SVGIG (reference sequence). The trim removed 7 bases at V and 4 bases at J, leaving 15 bases unmatched. This CDR3 region has 16 residues.